Below are 27 T cell receptor beta chains sequenced from a single sample in a study of CD8 T cells in ankylosing spondylitis. Each CDR3 protein gets one entry after TCRdb re-called the 5' RACE reads with MiXCR. The data show 150,000 to 200,000 distinct CDR3 sequences, around 10% seen once. The material sequenced was blood, either unsorted or a sorted T cell fraction (not recorded which). These receptors came from a male donor with ankylosing spondylitis or in good health (not recorded which).

This chain joins TRBV5-1 and TRBJ2-7; D unresolved. V was clipped by 0 bases and J by 6 bases, with 10 bases between them. CDR3 length: 13 residues. CDR1 SGHRS and CDR2 YFSETQ come from the germline V gene. The CDR3 DNA sequence: TGCGCCAGCAGCTTGGAACACCTCTGCGAGCAGTACTTC. It translates to CASSLEHLCEQYF.

This clonotype has a count of ten or more. This chain links TRBV20-1 with TRBJ1-1; 10 positions match TRBD1. The V segment lost 0 bases and the J segment 5 bases; nucleotides outside the gene matches: 3. The CDR3 runs 14 residues. CDR1 is DFQATT and CDR2 is SNEGSKA in the germline V gene (reference sequence). CDR3 coding DNA: TGCAGTGCTAGAGACGACAGGGGGCTAACTGAAGCTTTCTTT. Translation: CSARDDRGLTEAFF.

This clonotype was picked up many times. CDR3 residues: CASTENTEAFF. In DNA form, the CDR3 reads TGTGCCAGTACAGAGAACACTGAAGCTTTCTTT. The genes are TRBV6-2 or TRBV6-3 and TRBJ1-1; D is ambiguous. This CDR3 comprises 11 residues. The germline gives CDR1 MNHEY, CDR2 SVGEGT. V was shortened by 9 bases and J by 1 base, with 6 bases between the two germline ends.

This clonotype was seen many times. The J gene is TRBJ1-3, the V gene TRBV5-1; D gene ambiguous. V was pared by 2 bases and J by 8 bases, with 11 bases between. This CDR3 contains 13 residues. CDR1 is SGHRS, CDR2 YFSETQ, per germline. The CDR3 DNA is TGCGCCAGCAGCTTCGAGGGCGAGGACACCATATATTTT. This sequence encodes CASSFEGEDTIYF.

This clonotype has a handful of counts. V is TRBV11-3 and J is TRBJ2-7; 8 bases align to TRBD1. The CDR3 contains 15 residues. Per the germline V gene, CDR1 is SGHNT and CDR2 is YENEEA. V lost 5 bases, J lost 3 bases, and 9 bases stayed unmatched. The CDR3 loop is CASSQSTGGIYEQYF. Written as DNA, the CDR3 is TGTGCCAGCAGCCAAAGCACAGGGGGGATCTACGAGCAGTACTTC.

This clonotype has ten or more counts. The V gene is TRBV24-1, the J gene TRBJ2-3, with 13 bases that match TRBD2. V trimming: 4 bases; J trimming: 3 bases; junction bases outside the gene matches: 9. The V gene's germline CDR1 is KGHDR and CDR2 SFDVKD. This CDR3 has 18 amino acids. The CDR3 is CATSDHRRLAGGTDTQYF. The DNA for the CDR3 is TGTGCCACCAGTGACCACCGAAGACTAGCGGGAGGTACAGATACGCAGTATTTT.

The table lists this clonotype with many counts. This rearrangement joins TRBV5-1 to TRBJ1-1; 7 nucleotides agree with TRBD1. The CDR3 sequence is 16 residues long. V shed 4 bases and J 3 bases; nucleotides not matched to a gene: 12. CDR1 is SGHRS, CDR2 YFSETQ, per germline. The CDR3 region is CASSPRQGPRDTEAFF. The CDR3 nucleotides are TGCGCCAGCAGCCCCCGACAGGGTCCTCGGGACACTGAAGCTTTCTTT.

This clonotype was seen repeatedly, ten times or more. The CDR3 spells CASSLDWGLNRELFF. The CDR3 nucleotides read TGCGCCAGCAGCTTGGATTGGGGGCTGAATCGGGAGCTGTTTTTT. The V gene is TRBV5-1, the J gene TRBJ2-2; D may be TRBD1 (6 bases). V lost 0 bases and J 9 bases, leaving 15 bases between the germline ends. The length of the CDR3 is 15 residues. CDR1 and CDR2 (germline): SGHRS, YFSETQ. Together with reference TRBV5-1 and TRBJ2-2, the CDR3 gives the full variable domain: KAGVTQTPRYLIKTRGQQVTLSCSPISGHRSVSWYQQTPGQGLQFLFEYFSETQRNKGNFPGRFSGRQFSNSRSEMNVSTLELGDSALYLCASSLDWGLNRELFFGEGSRLTVL.

This clonotype was counted at least ten times. The genes are TRBV5-1 and TRBJ1-1; D gene ambiguous. Between the trimmed V and J ends, which lost 2 bases and 1 base, there was a span of 6 bases. The CDR3 runs to 13 residues. Germline V gene data show CDR1 as SGHRS and CDR2 as YFSETQ. The chain's CDR3 is CASSLLKNTEAFF. The CDR3 bases are TGCGCCAGCAGCTTACTCAAGAACACTGAAGCTTTCTTT.

This clonotype came up many times. The chain joins TRBV3-1 to TRBJ1-1; D not resolved. Per germline, CDR1 LGHDT and CDR2 YNNKEL (reference sequence). Trimming removed 2 bases at V and 4 bases at J, with 11 bases between. This CDR3 region has 14 residues. The chain's CDR3 is CASSQTRGVTEAFF. In DNA form, the CDR3 reads TGTGCCAGCAGCCAAACTCGGGGAGTCACTGAAGCTTTCTTT.

This clonotype came up many times. The chain is built from TRBV20-1 and TRBJ1-2; D uncertain. The length of the CDR3 is 14 residues. Trimming pared 0 bases from V and 3 bases from J, leaving 11 bases between. Germline CDR1 and CDR2: DFQATT and SNEGSKA (reference sequence). The chain's CDR3 is CSARDAGPYYGYTF. CDR3 in DNA: TGCAGTGCTAGAGATGCAGGACCTTACTATGGCTACACCTTC.

This clonotype appeared many times. The rearrangement joins TRBV9 to TRBJ2-1, with a possible D match to TRBD1 (7 bases). Trimming left V 2 bases short and J 8 bases short, with 20 bases between. The CDR3 is made up of 16 amino acids. Germline V gene sequence: CDR1 SGDLS, CDR2 YYNGEE. CDR3 bases: TGTGCCAGCAGCGTTCAGGGGGGACCTGGAGCGGATGAGCAGTTCTTC. Protein product: CASSVQGGPGADEQFF. Supplemented by reference TRBV9 and TRBJ2-1, the full variable domain reads DSGVTQTPKHLITATGQRVTLRCSPRSGDLSVYWYQQSLDQGLQFLIQYYNGEERAKGNILERFSAQQFPDLHSELNLSSLELGDSALYFCASSVQGGPGADEQFFGPGTRLTVL.

This clonotype was seen only a few times. The gene calls are TRBV5-1 and TRBJ1-5; 7 nucleotides align to TRBD1. CDR3 length: 16 amino acids. V shed 0 bases and J 4 bases; nucleotides not matched to a gene: 7. Germline CDR1 reads SGHRS; CDR2 reads YFSETQ. The CDR3 DNA reads as TGCGCCAGCAGCTTGGCAGGGGGGGGCGAGAATCAGCCCCAGCATTTT. It is translated as CASSLAGGGENQPQHF.

As concerns this clonotype: A read error may explain this, as a much larger clone is one base away. The chain combines TRBV5-1 with TRBJ2-1, with TRBD2 matching 9 bases. The CDR3 contains 16 residues. Looked up from germline, CDR1 is SGHRS and CDR2 is YFSETQ. CDR3: CASSYRLAASYNGQFF. The CDR3 DNA is TGCGCCAGCAGCTACCGACTAGCGGCCTCCTACAATGGGCAGTTCTTC.

This clonotype was recorded at least ten times. This chain links TRBV5-1 with TRBJ2-1; D perhaps matches TRBD2 (6 bases). The V and J ends lost 1 base and 1 base respectively, with 18 bases between them. This CDR3 has 18 amino acids. Germline assignment: CDR1 SGHRS and CDR2 YFSETQ. The CDR3 coding sequence is TGCGCCAGCAGCTTGTCCACAACTAGCTCCCCATCCTACAATGAGCAGTTCTTC. This translates into CASSLSTTSSPSYNEQFF.

This clonotype was counted at least ten times. The chain recombines TRBV27 with TRBJ1-1; D gene uncertain. The CDR3 spans 13 residues. Looked up from germline, CDR1 is MNHEY and CDR2 is SMNVEV (reference sequence). The V and J ends lost 3 bases and 5 bases respectively, with 10 bases between them. CDR3 protein: CASSFREWTEAFF. The CDR3 nucleotides are TGTGCCAGCAGTTTTCGGGAATGGACTGAAGCTTTCTTT.

This clonotype was detected many times. The chain links TRBV12-5 to TRBJ1-1; D is uncertain. The ends were cut back, 4 bases at V and 0 bases at J, with 6 bases in the middle. The CDR3 totals 13 residues. CDR1 and CDR2 (germline): LGHNT, FRNRAP. The CDR3 loop is CASGSAMNTEAFF. The CDR3 nucleotides are TGTGCTAGTGGTTCCGCTATGAACACTGAAGCTTTCTTT. Variable domain in full (rest from reference TRBV12-5 and TRBJ1-1): DARVTQTPRHKVTEMGQEVTMRCQPILGHNTVFWYRQTMMQGLELLAYFRNRAPLDDSGMPKDRFSAEMPDATLATLKIQPSEPRDSAVYFCASGSAMNTEAFFGQGTRLTVV.

This rearrangement joins TRBV12-3 or TRBV12-4 to TRBJ2-7; 8 bases match TRBD1. The trim removed 1 base at V and 7 bases at J, leaving 3 bases unmatched. CDR3 length equals 13 residues. CDR3 sequence reads: CASSLGTGREQYF. In nucleotides, the CDR3 is TGTGCCAGCAGTTTAGGGACAGGGAGGGAGCAGTACTTC.

This clonotype was detected a few times. The CDR3 DNA sequence: TGTGCCAGCAGCTCGGAGCGGGGCACAGATACGCAGTATTTT. This gives the protein CASSSERGTDTQYF. The chain links TRBV7-2 to TRBJ2-3; D is possibly TRBD2 (6 bases). Germline assignment: CDR1 SGHTA and CDR2 FQGNSA. Trimming took 4 bases from V and 1 from J, leaving 9 bases between them. The CDR3 extends over 14 amino acids.

This clonotype came up many times. CDR3 amino acids: CASSLRLLPGGNTIYF. CDR3 DNA: TGTGCCAGCAGCTTGCGTCTTCTCCCGGGGGGAAACACCATATATTTT. The chain carries TRBV5-6 and TRBJ1-3; no firm D call. CDR3 length equals 16 residues. Per germline, CDR1 SGHDT and CDR2 YYEEEE. Trimming shortened V by 1 base and J by 4 bases, and 15 bases separated the two germline ends.

The chain couples TRBV5-5 to TRBJ2-2, with 12 bases aligning to TRBD2. The CDR3 spans 17 residues. The ends lost 0 bases at V and 5 bases at J; junction bases unmatched: 5. The germline gives CDR1 SGHKS, CDR2 YYEKEE (reference sequence). In nucleotides, the CDR3 is TGTGCCAGCAGCTTGGTGACTAGCGGGAGCCAAACCGGGGAGCTGTTTTTT. Protein sequence: CASSLVTSGSQTGELFF.

The table lists this clonotype with many counts. As DNA, the CDR3 is TGTGCCATCAGTCCCCAAGGGTCCGTCTCCTACGAGCAGTACTTC. Amino acids: CAISPQGSVSYEQYF. This chain links TRBV10-3 with TRBJ2-7; unclear D gene. V lost 5 bases and J lost 0, with 14 bases in between. The CDR3 totals 15 residues. CDR1 and CDR2 from the germline V gene are ENHRY and SYGVKD.

Concerning this clonotype itself: The junction differs from germline at one of its ends, possibly a read error. The chain recombines TRBV20-1 with TRBJ2-3; TRBD1 matches at 7 bases. The CDR3 contains 12 residues. Germline V lookup: CDR1 DFQATT, CDR2 SNEGSKA (reference sequence). CDR3 amino acids: CSSQGSTDTRYF. The CDR3 DNA follows: TGCAGTTCACAGGGGAGCACAGATACGCGGTATTTT.

This chain links TRBV6-1 with TRBJ2-1, with 7 bases lining up with TRBD2. The junction had 5 bases not matched to a gene; V was cut back by 5 bases and J by 7 bases. CDR3 size: 13 residues. Germline CDR1 reads MNHNS; CDR2 reads SASEGT. CDR3: CASSRTRGNEQFF. CDR3 bases: TGTGCCAGCAGTCGGACTAGGGGTAATGAGCAGTTCTTC.

The rearrangement uses TRBV6-2 or TRBV6-3 and TRBJ1-5; 9 bases map to TRBD1. The CDR3 is 22 residues long. Trimming took 0 bases from V and 0 from J; bases not matched to a gene: 18. Germline CDR1 and CDR2: MNHEY and SVGEGT. CDR3 nucleotide sequence: TGTGCCAGCAGTTACTCGAGGGCAGGCGGGACAGGGATGAGATATAGCAATCAGCCCCAGCATTTT. Residues: CASSYSRAGGTGMRYSNQPQHF.

This chain uses TRBV5-4 with TRBJ2-1; either TRBD1 or TRBD2 may supply D (6 bases each). The germline V and J ends were trimmed by 4 bases and 1 base, with 15 bases remaining between them. The V gene's germline CDR1 is SGHNT and CDR2 YYREEE (reference sequence). The CDR3 runs to 16 residues. CDR3 bases: TGTGCCAGCAGCCCAGGGCAGGGGAGGTCCTACAATGAGCAGTTCTTC. Its translation: CASSPGQGRSYNEQFF.

This clonotype was picked up many times. The chain links TRBV15 to TRBJ2-1; TRBD1 might be the D (5 bases). In germline, CDR1 is LNHNV, CDR2 YYDKDF (reference sequence). The length of the CDR3 is 15 residues. V was clipped by 4 bases and J by 7 bases, with 17 bases between them. In nucleotides, the CDR3 is TGTGCCACCAGCACGATCCGCAGGGTATGGAATGAGCAGTTCTTC. Amino acids: CATSTIRRVWNEQFF. Looking up the rest from reference TRBV15 and TRBJ2-1 gives the full variable domain: DAMVIQNPRYQVTQFGKPVTLSCSQTLNHNVMYWYQQKSSQAPKLLFHYYDKDFNNEADTPDNFQSRRPNTSFCFLDIRSPGLGDTAMYLCATSTIRRVWNEQFFGPGTRLTVL.